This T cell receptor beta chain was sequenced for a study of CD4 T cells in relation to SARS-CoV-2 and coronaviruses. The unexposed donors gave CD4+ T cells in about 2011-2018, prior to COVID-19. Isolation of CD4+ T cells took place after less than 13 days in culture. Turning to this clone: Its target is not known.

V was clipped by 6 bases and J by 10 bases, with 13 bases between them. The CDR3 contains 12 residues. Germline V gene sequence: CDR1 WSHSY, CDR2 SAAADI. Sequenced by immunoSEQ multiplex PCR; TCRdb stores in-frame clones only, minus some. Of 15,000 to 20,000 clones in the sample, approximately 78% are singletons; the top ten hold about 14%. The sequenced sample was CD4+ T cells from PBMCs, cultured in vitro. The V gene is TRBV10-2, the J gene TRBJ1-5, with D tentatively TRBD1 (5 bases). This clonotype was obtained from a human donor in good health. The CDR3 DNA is TGCGCCAGCAGGCCAGGCGGGGGTCCCCAGCATTTT. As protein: CASRPGGGPQHF.